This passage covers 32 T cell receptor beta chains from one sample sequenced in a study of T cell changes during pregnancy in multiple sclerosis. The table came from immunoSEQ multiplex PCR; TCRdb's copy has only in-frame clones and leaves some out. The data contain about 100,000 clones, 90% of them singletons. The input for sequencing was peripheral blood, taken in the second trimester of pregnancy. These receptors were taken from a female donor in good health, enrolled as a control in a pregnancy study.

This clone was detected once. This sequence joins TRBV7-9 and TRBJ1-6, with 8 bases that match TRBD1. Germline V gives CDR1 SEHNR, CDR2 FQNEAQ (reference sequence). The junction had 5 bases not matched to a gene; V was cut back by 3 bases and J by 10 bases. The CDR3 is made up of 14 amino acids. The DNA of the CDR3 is TGTGCCAGCAGCTTGGTCAGGGGGCGATCACCCCTCCACTTT. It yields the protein CASSLVRGRSPLHF.

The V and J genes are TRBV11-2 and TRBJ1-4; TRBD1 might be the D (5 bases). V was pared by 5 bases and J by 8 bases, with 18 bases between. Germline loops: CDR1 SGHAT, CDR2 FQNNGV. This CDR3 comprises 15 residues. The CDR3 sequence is CASSPNVQGKEKLFF. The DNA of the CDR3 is TGTGCCAGCAGCCCAAACGTGCAGGGAAAAGAAAAACTGTTTTTT. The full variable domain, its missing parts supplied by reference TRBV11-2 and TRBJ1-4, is EAGVAQSPRYKIIEKRQSVAFWCNPISGHATLYWYQQILGQGPKLLIQFQNNGVVDDSQLPKDRFSAERLKGVDSTLKIQPAKLEDSAVYLCASSPNVQGKEKLFFGSGTQLSVL.

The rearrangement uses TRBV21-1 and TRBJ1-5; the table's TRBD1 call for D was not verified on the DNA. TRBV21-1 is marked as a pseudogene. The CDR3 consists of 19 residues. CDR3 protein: CASSKVEGQFPHSNQPQHF. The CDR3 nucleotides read TGTGCCAGCAGCAAAGTTGAGGGACAGTTCCCGCATAGCAATCAGCCCCAGCATTTT.

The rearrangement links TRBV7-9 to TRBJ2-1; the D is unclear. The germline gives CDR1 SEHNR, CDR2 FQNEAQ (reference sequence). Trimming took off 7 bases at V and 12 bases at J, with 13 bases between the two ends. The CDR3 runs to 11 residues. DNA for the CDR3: TGTGCCAGCATAGATAGTGTGTGGCAGTTCTTC. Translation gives CASIDSVWQFF. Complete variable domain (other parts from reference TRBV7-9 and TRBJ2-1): DTGVSQNPRHKITKRGQNVTFRCDPISEHNRLYWYRQTLGQGPEFLTYFQNEAQLEKSRLLSDRFSAERPKGSFSTLEIQRTEQGDSAMYLCASIDSVWQFFGPGTRLTVL.

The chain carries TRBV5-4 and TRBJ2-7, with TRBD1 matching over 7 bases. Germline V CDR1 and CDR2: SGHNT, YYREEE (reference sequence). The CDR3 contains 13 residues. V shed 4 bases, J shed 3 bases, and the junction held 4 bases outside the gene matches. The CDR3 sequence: CASSRDRYYEQYF. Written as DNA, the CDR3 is TGTGCCAGCAGCCGGGACAGATACTACGAGCAGTACTTC.

The CDR3 DNA reads TGCGCCAGCAGCAGACAGGGGGATCAAGAGACCCAGTACTTC. Protein product: CASSRQGDQETQYF. V and J are TRBV5-1 and TRBJ2-5, with 9 nucleotides matching TRBD1. CDR3 length equals 14 residues. Per the germline V gene, CDR1 is SGHRS and CDR2 is YFSETQ. The V segment lost 4 bases and the J segment 2 bases; nucleotides outside the gene matches: 3.

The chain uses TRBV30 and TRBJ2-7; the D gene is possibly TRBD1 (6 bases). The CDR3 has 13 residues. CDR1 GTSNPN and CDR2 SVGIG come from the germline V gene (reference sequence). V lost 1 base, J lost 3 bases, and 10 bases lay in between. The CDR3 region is CAWSEGQNYEQYF. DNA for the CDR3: TGTGCCTGGAGTGAAGGACAGAACTACGAGCAGTACTTC.

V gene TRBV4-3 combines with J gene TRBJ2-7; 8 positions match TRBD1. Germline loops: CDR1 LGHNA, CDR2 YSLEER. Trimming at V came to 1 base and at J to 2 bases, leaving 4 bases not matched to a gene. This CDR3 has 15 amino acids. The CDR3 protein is CASSQVRDRPYEQYF. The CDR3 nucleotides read TGCGCCAGCAGCCAAGTCAGGGACAGGCCCTACGAGCAGTACTTC.

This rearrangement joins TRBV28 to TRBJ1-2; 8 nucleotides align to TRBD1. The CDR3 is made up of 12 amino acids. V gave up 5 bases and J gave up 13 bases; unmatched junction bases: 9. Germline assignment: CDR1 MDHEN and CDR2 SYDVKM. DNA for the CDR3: TGTGCCAGCAGTAGCCCCGGACAGGGAAGCACCTTC. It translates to CASSSPGQGSTF.

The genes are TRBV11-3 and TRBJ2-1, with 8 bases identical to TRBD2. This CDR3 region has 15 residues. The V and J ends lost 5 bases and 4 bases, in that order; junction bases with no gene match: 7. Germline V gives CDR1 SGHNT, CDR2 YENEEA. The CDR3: CASSHSGTGYNEQFF. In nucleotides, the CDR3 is TGTGCCAGCAGCCATAGCGGGACGGGGTACAATGAGCAGTTCTTC.

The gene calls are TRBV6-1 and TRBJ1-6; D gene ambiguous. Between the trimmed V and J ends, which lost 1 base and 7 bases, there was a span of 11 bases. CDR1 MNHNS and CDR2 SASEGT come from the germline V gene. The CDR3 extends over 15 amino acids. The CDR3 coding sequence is TGTGCCAGCAGTGAAGTTTGGGGAGGGAATTCACCCCTCCACTTT. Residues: CASSEVWGGNSPLHF.

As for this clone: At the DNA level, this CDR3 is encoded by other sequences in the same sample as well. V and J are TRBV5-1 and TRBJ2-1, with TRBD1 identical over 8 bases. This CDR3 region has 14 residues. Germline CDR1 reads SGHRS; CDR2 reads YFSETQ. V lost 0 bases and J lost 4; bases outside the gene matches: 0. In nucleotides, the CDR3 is TGCGCCAGCAGCTTGGGACAGGGGTACAATGAGCAGTTCTTC. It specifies CASSLGQGYNEQFF.

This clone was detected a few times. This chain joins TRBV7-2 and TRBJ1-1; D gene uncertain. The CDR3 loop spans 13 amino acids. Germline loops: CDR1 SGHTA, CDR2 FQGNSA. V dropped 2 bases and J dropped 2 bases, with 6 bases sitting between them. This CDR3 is CASSLSLNTEAFF. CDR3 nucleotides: TGTGCCAGCAGCTTATCACTTAACACTGAAGCTTTCTTT.

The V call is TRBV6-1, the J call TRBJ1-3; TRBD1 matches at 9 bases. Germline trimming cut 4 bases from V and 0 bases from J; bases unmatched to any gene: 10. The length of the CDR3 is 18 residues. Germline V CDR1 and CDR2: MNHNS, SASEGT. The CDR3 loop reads CASSGGGQGPNSGNTIYF. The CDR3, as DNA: TGTGCCAGCAGTGGAGGGGGACAGGGCCCTAACTCTGGAAACACCATATATTTT.

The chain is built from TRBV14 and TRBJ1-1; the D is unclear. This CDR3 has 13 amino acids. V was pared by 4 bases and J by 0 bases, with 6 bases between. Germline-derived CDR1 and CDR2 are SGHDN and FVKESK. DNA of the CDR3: TGTGCCAGCAGCCTTTACATGAACACTGAAGCTTTCTTT. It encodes CASSLYMNTEAFF.

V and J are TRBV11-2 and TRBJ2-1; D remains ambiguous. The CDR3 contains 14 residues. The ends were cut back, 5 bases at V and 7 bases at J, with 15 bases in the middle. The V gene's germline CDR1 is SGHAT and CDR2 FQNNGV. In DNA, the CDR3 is TGTGCCAGCAGCCCCCAAACGAGCTTGAATGAGCAGTTCTTC. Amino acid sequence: CASSPQTSLNEQFF.

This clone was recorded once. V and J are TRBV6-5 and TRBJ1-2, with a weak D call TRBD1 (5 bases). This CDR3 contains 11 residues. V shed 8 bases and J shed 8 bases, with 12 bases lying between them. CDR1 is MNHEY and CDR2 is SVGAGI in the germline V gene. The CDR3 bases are TGTGCCAGCTCCAGGGATGGCGGCTACACCTTC. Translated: CASSRDGGYTF.

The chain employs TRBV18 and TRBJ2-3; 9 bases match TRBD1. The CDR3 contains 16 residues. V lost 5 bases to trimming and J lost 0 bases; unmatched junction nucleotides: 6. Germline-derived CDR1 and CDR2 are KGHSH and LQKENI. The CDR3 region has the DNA TGTGCCAGCTCATTCCGGACAGGGGCTAGCACAGATACGCAGTATTTT. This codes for CASSFRTGASTDTQYF. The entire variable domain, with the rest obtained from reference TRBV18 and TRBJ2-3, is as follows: NAGVMQNPRHLVRRRGQEARLRCSPMKGHSHVYWYRQLPEEGLKFMVYLQKENIIDESGMPKERFSAEFPKEGPSILRIQQVVRGDSAAYFCASSFRTGASTDTQYFGPGTRLTVL.

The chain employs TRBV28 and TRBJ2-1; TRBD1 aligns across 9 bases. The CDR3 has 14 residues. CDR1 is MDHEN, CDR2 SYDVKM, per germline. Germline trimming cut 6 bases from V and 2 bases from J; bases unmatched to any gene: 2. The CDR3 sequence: CASRDRGTYNEQFF. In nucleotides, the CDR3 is TGTGCCAGCAGGGACAGGGGAACCTACAATGAGCAGTTCTTC.

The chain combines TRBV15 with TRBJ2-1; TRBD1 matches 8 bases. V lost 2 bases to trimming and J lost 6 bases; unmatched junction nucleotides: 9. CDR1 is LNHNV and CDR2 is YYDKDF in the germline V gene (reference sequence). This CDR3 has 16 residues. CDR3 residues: CATSRSGQGRGNEQFF. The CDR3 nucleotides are TGTGCCACCAGCAGATCTGGACAGGGAAGAGGCAATGAGCAGTTCTTC. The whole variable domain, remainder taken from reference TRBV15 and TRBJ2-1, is DAMVIQNPRYQVTQFGKPVTLSCSQTLNHNVMYWYQQKSSQAPKLLFHYYDKDFNNEADTPDNFQSRRPNTSFCFLDIRSPGLGDTAMYLCATSRSGQGRGNEQFFGPGTRLTVL.

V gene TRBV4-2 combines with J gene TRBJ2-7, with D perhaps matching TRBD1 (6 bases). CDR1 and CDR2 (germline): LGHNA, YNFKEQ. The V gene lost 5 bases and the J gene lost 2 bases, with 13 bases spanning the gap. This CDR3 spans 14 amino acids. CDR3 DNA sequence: TGTGCCAGCAGCGACAGGAAGTTCGCCTACGAGCAGTACTTC. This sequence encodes CASSDRKFAYEQYF.

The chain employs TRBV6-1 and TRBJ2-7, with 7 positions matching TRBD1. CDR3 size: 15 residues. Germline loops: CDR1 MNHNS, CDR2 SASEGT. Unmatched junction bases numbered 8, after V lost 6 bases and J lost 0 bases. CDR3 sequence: CASRYTGAHSYEQYF. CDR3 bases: TGTGCCAGCAGGTATACAGGGGCCCACTCCTACGAGCAGTACTTC.

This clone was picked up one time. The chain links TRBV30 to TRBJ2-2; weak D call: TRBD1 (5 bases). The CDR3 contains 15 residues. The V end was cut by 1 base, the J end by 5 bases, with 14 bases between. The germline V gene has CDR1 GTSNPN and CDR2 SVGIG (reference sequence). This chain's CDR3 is CAWSDLGRITGELFF. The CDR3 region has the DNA TGTGCCTGGAGTGATCTGGGGCGTATTACCGGGGAGCTGTTTTTT.

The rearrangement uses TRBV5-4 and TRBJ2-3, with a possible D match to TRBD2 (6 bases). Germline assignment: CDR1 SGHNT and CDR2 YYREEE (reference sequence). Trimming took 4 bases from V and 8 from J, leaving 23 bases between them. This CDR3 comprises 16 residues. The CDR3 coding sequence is TGTGCCAGCAGCCCTAGCCTGGAGCCGGGGGAAGGTACGCAGTATTTT. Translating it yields CASSPSLEPGEGTQYF.

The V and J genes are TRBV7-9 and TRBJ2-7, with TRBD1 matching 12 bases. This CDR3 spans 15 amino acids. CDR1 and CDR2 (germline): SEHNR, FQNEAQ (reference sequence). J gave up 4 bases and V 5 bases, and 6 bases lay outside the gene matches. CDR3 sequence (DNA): TGTGCCAGCAGCACCGGGACAGGGGGCTTGTACGAGCAGTACTTC. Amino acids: CASSTGTGGLYEQYF.

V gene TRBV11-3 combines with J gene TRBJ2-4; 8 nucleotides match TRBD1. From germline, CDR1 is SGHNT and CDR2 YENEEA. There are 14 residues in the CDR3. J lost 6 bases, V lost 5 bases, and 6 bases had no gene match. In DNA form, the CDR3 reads TGTGCCAGCAGCCCCGGACAGGGAATAAACATTCAGTACTTC. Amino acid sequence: CASSPGQGINIQYF.

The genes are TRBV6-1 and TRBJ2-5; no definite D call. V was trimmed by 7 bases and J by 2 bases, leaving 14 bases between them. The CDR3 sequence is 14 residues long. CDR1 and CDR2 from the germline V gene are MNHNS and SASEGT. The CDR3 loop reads CASKSFAHQETQYF. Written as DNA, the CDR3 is TGTGCCAGCAAGAGTTTTGCCCATCAAGAGACCCAGTACTTC.

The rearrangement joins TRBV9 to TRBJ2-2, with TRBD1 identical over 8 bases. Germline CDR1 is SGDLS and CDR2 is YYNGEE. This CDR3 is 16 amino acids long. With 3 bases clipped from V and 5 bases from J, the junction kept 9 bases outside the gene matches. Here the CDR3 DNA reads TGTGCCAGCAGCGGCGAGGGACAGGCAGGTACCGGGGAGCTGTTTTTT. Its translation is CASSGEGQAGTGELFF.

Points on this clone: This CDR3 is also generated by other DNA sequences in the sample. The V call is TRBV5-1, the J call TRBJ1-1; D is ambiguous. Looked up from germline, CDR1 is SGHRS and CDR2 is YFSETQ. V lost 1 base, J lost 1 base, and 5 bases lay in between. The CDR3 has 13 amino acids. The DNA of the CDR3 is TGCGCCAGCAGCTTGACCGGGAACACTGAAGCTTTCTTT. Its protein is CASSLTGNTEAFF.

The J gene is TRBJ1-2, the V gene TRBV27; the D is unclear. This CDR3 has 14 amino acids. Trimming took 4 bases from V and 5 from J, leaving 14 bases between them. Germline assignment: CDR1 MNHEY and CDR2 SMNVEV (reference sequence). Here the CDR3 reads CASSSSWGVYGYTF. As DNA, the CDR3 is TGTGCCAGCAGTTCGTCATGGGGAGTTTATGGCTACACCTTC.

This CDR3 reads CASSRGLAGGYTGELFF. For the CDR3, the DNA is TGCGCCAGCAGCCGGGGACTAGCGGGGGGGTACACCGGGGAGCTGTTTTTT. The chain couples TRBV5-1 to TRBJ2-2; 16 nucleotides match TRBD2. The CDR3 is made up of 17 amino acids. V shed 4 bases and J 3 bases; nucleotides not matched to a gene: 3. CDR1 SGHRS and CDR2 YFSETQ come from the germline V gene.

DNA of the CDR3: TGTGCCAGCTCTCCCGGACAGGGGGGGCAGCCCCAGCATTTT. This encodes CASSPGQGGQPQHF. The rearrangement joins TRBV18 to TRBJ1-5; 10 bases map to TRBD1. Germline lookup yields CDR1 KGHSH and CDR2 LQKENI. This CDR3 contains 14 residues. V shed 6 bases, J shed 7 bases, and the junction held 6 bases outside the gene matches.